This passage covers 9 T cell receptor beta chains from one sample sequenced in a study of PD-L1 blockade in urothelial cancer. Produced via immunoSEQ multiplex PCR; TCRdb's table is partial and in-frame only. The data contain tens of thousands of clones, around 82% of them singletons. The sample here was PBMCs, taken around atezolizumab (anti-PD-L1) treatment. The receptors originated from a man between 65 and 79 years old with urothelial cancer.

This clone was detected only once. The chain recombines TRBV28 with TRBJ2-2; D is possibly TRBD2 (6 bases). Trimming stripped 8 bases from V and 6 bases from J, with 16 bases between. The CDR3 spans 14 residues. Germline assignment: CDR1 MDHEN and CDR2 SYDVKM. The CDR3 DNA reads TGTGCCAGCCTTCCATTTACGGGGGCCGGGGAGCTGTTTTTT. Translated: CASLPFTGAGELFF.

The chain combines TRBV2 with TRBJ2-1; 8 bases map to TRBD2. The CDR3 runs to 12 residues. The V segment lost 11 bases and the J segment 6 bases; nucleotides outside the gene matches: 6. In germline, CDR1 is SNHLY, CDR2 FYNNEI. CDR3 sequence (DNA): TGTGCCGCGGGAGGCTCTTCCAATGAGCAGTTCTTC. Translated: CAAGGSSNEQFF.

The chain couples TRBV7-6 to TRBJ2-5; the D is unclear. The V gene lost 2 bases and the J gene lost 5 bases, with 6 bases spanning the gap. Germline values: CDR1 SGHVS, CDR2 FNYEAQ. This CDR3 contains 12 residues. The CDR3: CASSLQFETQYF. Written as DNA, the CDR3 is TGTGCCAGCAGCTTACAATTCGAGACCCAGTACTTC.

The chain links TRBV2 to TRBJ2-1, with 13 bases matching TRBD2. This CDR3 contains 13 residues. Germline CDR1 and CDR2: SNHLY and FYNNEI. Trimming at V came to 6 bases and at J to 12 bases, leaving 5 bases not matched to a gene. CDR3 in amino acids: CASRGLAGSGQFF. The CDR3 nucleotides read TGTGCCAGCAGGGGACTAGCGGGGTCTGGGCAGTTCTTC. The complete variable domain, with remaining parts taken from reference TRBV2 and TRBJ2-1, reads EPEVTQTPSHQVTQMGQEVILRCVPISNHLYFYWYRQILGQKVEFLVSFYNNEISEKSEIFDDQFSVERPDGSNFTLKIRSTKLEDSAMYFCASRGLAGSGQFFGPGTRLTVL.

This chain uses TRBV14 with TRBJ2-5, with D possibly being TRBD2 (6 bases). The germline gives CDR1 SGHDN, CDR2 FVKESK. V lost 5 bases and J 5 bases, leaving 24 bases between the germline ends. This CDR3 has 17 residues. CDR3 in amino acids: CASSALLGGGSGETQYF. DNA for the CDR3: TGTGCCAGCAGCGCCCTCCTAGGTGGAGGGTCTGGTGAGACCCAGTACTTC.

This clone was counted once. The V call is TRBV11-3, the J call TRBJ1-5; 9 bases match TRBD1. This CDR3 is built from 17 residues. V was pared by 2 bases and J by 1 base, with 6 bases of the junction left unmatched. Germline V lookup: CDR1 SGHNT, CDR2 YENEEA. The CDR3 coding sequence is TGTGCCAGCAGCTTATCCCGGGACAGGGAGAGCAATCAGCCCCAGCATTTT. Protein: CASSLSRDRESNQPQHF.

Within the sample, this clone is medium-sized. The DNA of the CDR3 is TGTGCCAGCAGCTCCACAGACAGGCCATTACAAAGGGCTTTCTTT. This gives the protein CASSSTDRPLQRAFF. This chain links TRBV13 with TRBJ1-1, with D possibly matching TRBD1 (6 bases). Germline V lookup: CDR1 PRHDT, CDR2 FYEKMQ (reference sequence). V lost 4 bases, J lost 11 bases, and 23 bases lay in between. This CDR3 is 15 amino acids long.

J is TRBJ2-2 and V is TRBV9; 7 nucleotides align to TRBD2. The J segment lost 7 bases and the V segment lost 3 bases, leaving 12 bases of the junction unmatched. The CDR3 covers 16 residues. Germline CDR1 is SGDLS and CDR2 is YYNGEE. The CDR3: CASSAGVGTKGGELFF. CDR3 nucleotide sequence: TGTGCCAGCAGCGCCGGGGTGGGGACTAAAGGCGGGGAGCTGTTTTTT. Drawing the rest from reference TRBV9 and TRBJ2-2, the complete variable domain is DSGVTQTPKHLITATGQRVTLRCSPRSGDLSVYWYQQSLDQGLQFLIQYYNGEERAKGNILERFSAQQFPDLHSELNLSSLELGDSALYFCASSAGVGTKGGELFFGEGSRLTVL.

Turning to this clone: The junction does not match germline at one end; this may be a read error. The chain uses TRBV18 and TRBJ1-2, with 8 bases aligning to TRBD1. Germline CDR1 KGHSH, CDR2 LQKENI. The CDR3 consists of 15 residues. The CDR3 DNA is TGTGCCAGCTCCCCACCCATACAGGGGGTGCTGGGCTACACCTTC. Protein product: CASSPPIQGVLGYTF.